Listed here are 27 T cell receptor beta chains from one sample, sequenced in a study of human T cells and chemical hapten exposure. Via MiXCR, TCRdb re-called the RACE reads, giving one row per CDR3 protein. Among about 350,000 distinct CDR3 sequences listed, about 6% were seen once. Time point meaning: patch test 2, 6 weeks after DPC sensitization. Treatment: therapeutic diphenylcyclopropenone sensitization with weekly scalp DPC. The sample consisted of whole blood, taken in connection with sensitization to the hapten diphenylcyclopropenone (DPC). All receptors derive from a woman aged 18-35 years with alopecia areata. Some clones in this sample may be carry-over from other donors' samples.

This clonotype was observed at least ten times. This rearrangement joins TRBV3-1 to TRBJ1-1; D gene unclear. Trimming left V 6 bases short and J 3 bases short, with 11 bases between. The CDR3 sequence is 13 residues long. Germline assignment: CDR1 LGHDT and CDR2 YNNKEL (reference sequence). The CDR3 DNA is TGTGCCAGCAGGTCTCCAGGACACACTGAAGCTTTCTTT. Amino acids: CASRSPGHTEAFF.

This clonotype has at least ten counts. V gene TRBV6-5 combines with J gene TRBJ1-6; D is ambiguous. CDR1 and CDR2 from the germline V gene are MNHEY and SVGAGI. The CDR3 runs 13 residues. Trimming shortened V by 0 bases and J by 7 bases, and 4 bases separated the two germline ends. CDR3 in DNA: TGTGCCAGCAGTTACTCTAGGAATTCACCCCTCCACTTT. It encodes CASSYSRNSPLHF.

This clonotype has only a few counts. V is TRBV7-2 and J is TRBJ1-2; 9 bases fit TRBD1. Trimming cost V 2 bases and J 3 bases; bases outside gene matches: 1. The CDR3 runs 14 residues. Looked up from germline, CDR1 is SGHTA and CDR2 is FQGNSA. The CDR3, as DNA: TGTGCCAGCAGCTTAAGGGACAGGGACTATGGCTACACCTTC. This sequence encodes CASSLRDRDYGYTF.

This clonotype was found many times. The rearrangement links TRBV5-4 to TRBJ1-1, with D hard to call. Between the trimmed V and J ends, which lost 0 bases and 1 base, there was a span of 7 bases. The CDR3 contains 14 residues. Germline values: CDR1 SGHNT, CDR2 YYREEE (reference sequence). The CDR3 bases are TGTGCCAGCAGCTTGGAAATTGGGAACACTGAAGCTTTCTTT. Amino acid sequence: CASSLEIGNTEAFF.

This clonotype ranks as medium-sized (0.01 to 0.1%). The gene calls are TRBV6-2 or TRBV6-3 and TRBJ2-6; D ambiguous. Trimming left V 2 bases short and J 0 bases short, with 5 bases between. This CDR3 is 15 amino acids long. CDR1 and CDR2 from the germline V gene are MNHEY and SVGEGT. Here the CDR3 DNA reads TGTGCCAGCAGTTACGGCGCCTCTGGGGCCAACGTCCTGACTTTC. Protein sequence: CASSYGASGANVLTF.

V is TRBV19 and J is TRBJ1-5; D remains unclear. The V gene's germline CDR1 is LNHDA and CDR2 SQIVND (reference sequence). CDR3 length: 15 residues. Between the trimmed V and J ends, which lost 3 bases and 3 bases, there was a span of 12 bases. CDR3 loop: CASSIGMSPNQPQHF. In nucleotides, the CDR3 is TGTGCCAGTAGTATCGGGATGAGCCCCAATCAGCCCCAGCATTTT.

This clonotype was found a few times. The chain is built from TRBV7-2 and TRBJ2-2, with D possibly matching TRBD2 (5 bases). Looked up from germline, CDR1 is SGHTA and CDR2 is FQGNSA. CDR3 length: 14 amino acids. Trimming stripped 2 bases from V and 5 bases from J, with 9 bases between. DNA of the CDR3: TGTGCCAGCAGCTTACGAGGGCGGACCGGGGAGCTGTTTTTT. This translates into CASSLRGRTGELFF.

This chain links TRBV12-3 or TRBV12-4 with TRBJ1-4; D gene unclear. V was cut by 3 bases and J by 4 bases, with 6 bases left in between. The CDR3 loop spans 13 amino acids. This CDR3 is CASSLRFNEKLFF. CDR3 DNA: TGTGCCAGCAGTTTGAGGTTTAATGAAAAACTGTTTTTT.

Many counts were recorded for this clonotype. The chain has TRBV20-1 and TRBJ1-1; TRBD1 aligns across 7 bases. Germline values: CDR1 DFQATT, CDR2 SNEGSKA (reference sequence). CDR3 size: 14 residues. J was trimmed by 4 bases and V by 5 bases; bases with no gene match: 10. CDR3 loop: CSAYSTGPGTEAFF. The CDR3 region has the DNA TGCAGTGCTTATTCGACAGGGCCGGGCACTGAAGCTTTCTTT.

The chain combines TRBV2 with TRBJ1-5; D possibly corresponds to TRBD1 (6 bases). The V gene's germline CDR1 is SNHLY and CDR2 FYNNEI. The CDR3 spans 16 residues. Trimming removed 7 bases at V and 0 bases at J, with 16 bases between. The CDR3 protein is CASTERGDYSNQPQHF. The CDR3 DNA reads as TGTGCCAGCACCGAAAGGGGGGATTATAGCAATCAGCCCCAGCATTTT.

This chain connects TRBV7-2 to TRBJ2-5; 11 bases map to TRBD2. V dropped 4 bases and J dropped 1; count of bases not matched to a gene: 5. Per the germline V gene, CDR1 is SGHTA and CDR2 is FQGNSA. This CDR3 is 16 amino acids long. CDR3 DNA: TGTGCCAGCAGCTCCCCTAGCGGGGGGACCCAAGAGACCCAGTACTTC. Its protein is CASSSPSGGTQETQYF.

In DNA form, the CDR3 reads TGCGCCAGCAGCTTGGGGACTAGCGGGGGAACTTCCCAAGAGACCCAGTACTTC. Protein sequence: CASSLGTSGGTSQETQYF. V is TRBV5-1 and J is TRBJ2-5, with TRBD2 identical over 13 bases. V trimming: 0 bases; J trimming: 1 base; junction bases outside the gene matches: 6. The CDR3 loop spans 18 amino acids. Germline V gene data show CDR1 as SGHRS and CDR2 as YFSETQ.

The table lists this clonotype with many counts. This chain links TRBV12-3 or TRBV12-4 with TRBJ1-2; D is ambiguous. The CDR3 is 13 residues long. V lost 5 bases and J lost 2, with 9 bases in between. This CDR3 is CASSPSFNYGYTF. The CDR3 coding sequence is TGTGCCAGCAGTCCCTCCTTCAACTATGGCTACACCTTC.

This clonotype was seen only a few times. The genes are TRBV6-6 and TRBJ2-4; D uncertain. The V end was cut by 2 bases, the J end by 0 bases, with 14 bases between. This CDR3 has 17 amino acids. Germline V gene sequence: CDR1 MNHNY, CDR2 SVGAGI (reference sequence). CDR3 in DNA: TGTGCCAGCAGTTACCCGTCGGTCAATTTAGCCAAAAACATTCAGTACTTC. Translation gives CASSYPSVNLAKNIQYF.

Many counts were recorded for this clonotype. The gene calls are TRBV18 and TRBJ1-1; 7 nucleotides match TRBD1. This CDR3 contains 14 residues. The ends lost 6 bases at V and 3 bases at J; junction bases unmatched: 7. CDR1 is KGHSH and CDR2 is LQKENI in the germline V gene. The CDR3, as DNA: TGTGCCAGCTCCGCGGGAGGACAGGACACTGAAGCTTTCTTT. Protein: CASSAGGQDTEAFF.

This clonotype was recorded many times. The chain has TRBV29-1 and TRBJ2-2; perhaps D is TRBD1 or TRBD2 (5 bases each). This CDR3 spans 11 amino acids. Germline-derived CDR1 and CDR2 are SQVTM and ANQGSEA. The ends were cut back, 4 bases at V and 6 bases at J, with 6 bases in the middle. The CDR3 bases are TGCAGCGTTGGGGACCCCGGGGAGCTGTTTTTT. This gives the protein CSVGDPGELFF.

This clonotype showed up many times. The CDR3 DNA is TGTGCCAGCAGCAGGGGAGGAGCGGGAGTCTACCAAGAGACCCAGTACTTC. Translation: CASSRGGAGVYQETQYF. The rearrangement links TRBV7-2 to TRBJ2-5, with TRBD2 matching over 8 bases. Germline values: CDR1 SGHTA, CDR2 FQGNSA. CDR3 size: 17 residues. V shed 5 bases, J shed 0 bases, and the junction held 11 bases outside the gene matches.

This clonotype occurred a few times. This chain links TRBV2 with TRBJ1-2, with unresolved D. The CDR3 runs 15 residues. Germline assignment: CDR1 SNHLY and CDR2 FYNNEI. V was clipped by 3 bases and J by 1 base, with 12 bases between them. The CDR3 reads CASSDPSLINYGYTF. The CDR3 DNA is TGTGCCAGCAGTGATCCCTCTCTAATTAACTATGGCTACACCTTC.

This clonotype was detected a few times. This chain uses TRBV9 with TRBJ1-4; no clear D. Germline CDR1 reads SGDLS; CDR2 reads YYNGEE. V was clipped by 0 bases and J by 7 bases, with 7 bases between them. The CDR3 spans 13 residues. In nucleotides, the CDR3 is TGTGCCAGCAGCGTAGGGGTAGGTGAAAAACTGTTTTTT. This sequence encodes CASSVGVGEKLFF.

This clonotype appeared a few times. The chain couples TRBV12-3 or TRBV12-4 to TRBJ2-7, with D perhaps TRBD1 (6 bases). The CDR3 loop spans 15 amino acids. Trimming stripped 6 bases from V and 3 bases from J, with 18 bases between. CDR3 amino acids: CASRPGDYDYYEQYF. CDR3 nucleotide sequence: TGTGCCAGCAGGCCAGGGGATTACGATTACTACGAGCAGTACTTC.

The table lists this clonotype with many counts. This chain connects TRBV10-3 to TRBJ1-1; the D is unclear. The V end lost 4 bases, the J end lost 2 bases, and 8 bases lay between the germline ends. This CDR3 is 13 amino acids long. Germline V CDR1 and CDR2: ENHRY, SYGVKD. The CDR3 region has the DNA TGTGCCATCAGTGTGGGCACAAACACTGAAGCTTTCTTT. Protein: CAISVGTNTEAFF.

This clonotype was detected only a few times. The CDR3 region is CASSPTGTPTYEQYF. Written as DNA, the CDR3 is TGCGCCAGCAGCCCTACCGGGACACCCACCTACGAGCAGTACTTC. The chain has TRBV4-3 and TRBJ2-7, with D possibly matching TRBD1 (6 bases). Germline loops: CDR1 LGHNA, CDR2 YSLEER. This CDR3 is built from 15 residues. Trimming stripped 4 bases from V and 2 bases from J, with 15 bases between.

The V gene is TRBV7-2, the J gene TRBJ2-6; no clear D gene. Germline CDR1 reads SGHTA; CDR2 reads FQGNSA. CDR3 length equals 17 residues. Trimming pared 4 bases from V and 1 base from J, leaving 14 bases between. The CDR3 here is CASSSRSLYSGANVLTF. The CDR3 region has the DNA TGTGCCAGCAGCTCCAGATCTCTTTATTCTGGGGCCAACGTCCTGACTTTC.

This clonotype was found a few times. The V gene is TRBV29-1, the J gene TRBJ2-5; D remains ambiguous. The CDR3 totals 9 residues. The V end was cut by 8 bases, the J end by 6 bases, with 7 bases between. From germline, CDR1 is SQVTM and CDR2 ANQGSEA. CDR3 amino acids: CSSSQTQYF. The CDR3 DNA sequence: TGCAGCTCAAGCCAGACCCAGTACTTC.

Ten or more counts support this clonotype. The chain combines TRBV20-1 with TRBJ2-1, with 8 nucleotides matching TRBD2. The CDR3 has 13 residues. J lost 3 bases, V lost 6 bases, and 4 bases had no gene match. The germline V gene encodes CDR1 DFQATT and CDR2 SNEGSKA (reference sequence). CDR3 region: CSARGGHYNEQFF. In nucleotides, the CDR3 is TGCAGTGCCCGGGGGGGCCACTACAATGAGCAGTTCTTC.

The sample holds a few counts of this clonotype. The chain links TRBV12-3 or TRBV12-4 to TRBJ1-5; 9 bases agree with TRBD1. CDR3 length: 14 amino acids. V was pared by 5 bases and J by 7 bases, with 6 bases of the junction left unmatched. This chain's CDR3 is CASSPTGGEQPQHF. The CDR3 DNA is TGTGCCAGCAGTCCTACAGGGGGCGAACAGCCCCAGCATTTT.

This clonotype was picked up many times. V is TRBV9 and J is TRBJ1-4; 8 bases fit TRBD1. J lost 2 bases, V lost 3 bases, and 9 bases had no gene match. Germline-derived CDR1 and CDR2 are SGDLS and YYNGEE. CDR3 size: 17 residues. The CDR3 coding sequence is TGTGCCAGCAGCGAGGGAACAGGGGGTTCGACTAATGAAAAACTGTTTTTT. This translates into CASSEGTGGSTNEKLFF.